The 5 T cell receptor beta chains given below trace back to one sample, sequenced in a study of graft-versus-host responses after intestinal transplantation. Clones were read by immunoSEQ multiplex PCR, and TCRdb kept only the in-frame ones, dropping some. This table has about 21,000 clones, 40% to 50% appearing once. The specimen was alloreactive CD4+ T cells from a mixed lymphocyte reaction culture, collected before intestinal transplant. Subset of the sample: CFSE-low proliferating T cells sorted from approximately 6-day pre-transplant mixed lymphocyte reaction (GvH or HvG direction). These receptors came from a human patient who received an intestinal transplant.

Only a few counts were recorded for this clone. This chain joins TRBV4-1 and TRBJ1-4, with a possible D match to TRBD1 (6 bases). CDR1 is MGHRA and CDR2 is YSYEKL in the germline V gene. This CDR3 comprises 15 residues. V was clipped by 1 base and J by 2 bases, with 8 bases between them. CDR3 in DNA: TGCGCCAGCAGCCAAGTGGGGGCGACTAATGAAAAACTGTTTTTT. Translation: CASSQVGATNEKLFF.

J is TRBJ2-3 and V is TRBV10-3, with 7 bases identical to TRBD2. Trimming removed 4 bases from V and 0 bases from J; junction bases left unmatched: 4. The germline V gene has CDR1 ENHRY and CDR2 SYGVKD. CDR3 size: 15 residues. The chain's CDR3 is CAISVGGTSTDTQYF. As DNA, the CDR3 is TGTGCCATCAGTGTGGGAGGGACTAGCACAGATACGCAGTATTTT.

V usage is TRBV6-6 and J usage is TRBJ1-6; TRBD1 matches 7 bases. Germline CDR1 is MNHNY and CDR2 is SVGAGI (reference sequence). The CDR3 is made up of 15 amino acids. V lost 4 bases, J lost 11 bases, and 11 bases stayed unmatched. The CDR3 DNA is TGTGCCAGCAGTTTTGAGGGGGCTTCCTCCCCACCCCTCCACTTT. Translated, it gives CASSFEGASSPPLHF.

The chain couples TRBV2 to TRBJ1-6; D gene uncertain. Germline V gene data show CDR1 as SNHLY and CDR2 as FYNNEI. The ends were cut back, 6 bases at V and 7 bases at J, with 4 bases in the middle. This CDR3 is built from 11 residues. Written as DNA, the CDR3 is TGTGCCAGCAGCCCGAATTCACCCCTCCACTTT. Protein sequence: CASSPNSPLHF. The full variable domain, rest sourced from reference TRBV2 and TRBJ1-6, is EPEVTQTPSHQVTQMGQEVILRCVPISNHLYFYWYRQILGQKVEFLVSFYNNEISEKSEIFDDQFSVERPDGSNFTLKIRSTKLEDSAMYFCASSPNSPLHFGNGTRLTVT.

This chain uses TRBV2 with TRBJ2-5; 11 nucleotides agree with TRBD1. CDR1 and CDR2 from the germline V gene are SNHLY and FYNNEI. V trimming: 3 bases; J trimming: 7 bases; junction bases outside the gene matches: 1. This CDR3 comprises 13 residues. The CDR3 sequence: CASSEGQGGTQYF. In DNA, the CDR3 is TGTGCCAGCAGTGAGGGACAGGGGGGGACCCAGTACTTC.